This T cell receptor (beta chain) comes out of a study of post-analysis software for immune sequencing data. Study-level findings and limits: Patients had higher frequencies than controls of five TRBV segments, including TRBV5-6, TRBV5-1 and TRBV20-1.

Per the germline V gene, CDR1 is SGHRS and CDR2 is YFSETQ. This CDR3 comprises 15 residues. This clonotype turned up a few times. No antigen is known for it. An end of the junction differs from the germline gene, which may be a read error. TCR beta cDNA libraries had unique molecular identifiers. TCRdb used MiXCR to reprocess the PCR reads, holding one entry per CDR3 protein. The sample includes some 890,000 distinct CDR3 sequences, roughly 50% of them seen just once. V and J are TRBV5-1 and TRBJ2-6; D possibly matches TRBD1 or TRBD2 (5 bases each). What was sequenced was blood. The origin of this receptor is a girl aged 10 to 17 with multiple sclerosis. This CDR3 reads CTSTGTPGGANVLTF. The CDR3 bases are TGCACCAGCACCGGGACGCCGGGTGGGGCCAACGTCCTGACTTTC.